A selection of T cell receptor beta chains follows, all from one sample in a study of T-cell reconstitution after alpha-beta-depleted transplantation in children. Each CDR3 protein gets one entry after TCRdb re-called the PCR reads with MiXCR. Here the sample spans about 610,000 distinct CDR3 sequences, more than 9% being singletons. This sample comprised PBMCs from the stem cell graft donor, obtained from the stem cell graft. Source of these receptors: a human donor who donated a stem cell graft to a child with acute myeloid leukemia. Each CDR3 is given without its conserved first and last residue.

CDR3 length: 9; V gene: TRBV6-6; CDR3 protein: ASSEGLGAI
CDR3 length: 13; V gene: TRBV7-9; CDR3 protein: ASSLVLAGLNEQF
CDR3 length: 14; V gene: TRBV12-3/TRBV12-4; CDR3 protein: ASSLADRSSGNTIY
CDR3 length: 12; V gene: TRBV20-1; CDR3 protein: SADTGVALSTQY
CDR3 length: 10; V gene: TRBV5-5; CDR3 protein: ASSLKWHEQF
CDR3 length: 11; V gene: TRBV29-1; CDR3 protein: SGGGGLSYEQY
CDR3 length: 14; V gene: TRBV4-3; CDR3 protein: ASSPASDVSWDTQY
CDR3 length: 13; V gene: TRBV7-2; CDR3 protein: ASSLQGAGNNEQF
CDR3 length: 14; V gene: TRBV18; CDR3 protein: ASSPPRRPPRDEQY
CDR3 length: 17; V gene: TRBV25-1; CDR3 protein: ASSDTIGGPGGRLDEQF
CDR3 length: 12; V gene: TRBV9; CDR3 protein: ASSATSANEKLF
CDR3 length: 11; V gene: TRBV27; CDR3 protein: ASSSSNLYGYT
CDR3 length: 16; V gene: TRBV11-2; CDR3 protein: ASSFRVGLAGGLQEQY
CDR3 length: 12; V gene: TRBV20-1; CDR3 protein: SAGTGGSTDTQY
CDR3 length: 13; V gene: TRBV9; CDR3 protein: ASSPGTLGANVLT
CDR3 length: 14; V gene: TRBV20-1; CDR3 protein: SARDPTSGLYNEQF
CDR3 length: 10; V gene: TRBV20-1; CDR3 protein: SARLSDYEQY
CDR3 length: 8; V gene: TRBV29-1; CDR3 protein: SVLEYGYT
CDR3 length: 11; V gene: TRBV2; CDR3 protein: ASSRGWAYGYT
CDR3 length: 12; V gene: TRBV6-1; CDR3 protein: ASSKYRENTEAF
CDR3 length: 11; V gene: TRBV20-1; CDR3 protein: SAITTGMEKLF
CDR3 length: 15; V gene: TRBV7-9; CDR3 protein: ASSLGLGLNLNTEAF
CDR3 length: 14; V gene: TRBV6-2/TRBV6-3; CDR3 protein: ASSYRTSGNTGELF
CDR3 length: 10; V gene: TRBV29-1; CDR3 protein: SVGGPVYEQY
CDR3 length: 11; V gene: TRBV20-1; CDR3 protein: SASEGRGYEQY
CDR3 length: 13; V gene: TRBV5-1; CDR3 protein: ASSFETSVYNEQF
CDR3 length: 15; V gene: TRBV20-1; CDR3 protein: SARSSQGTLAKNIQY
CDR3 length: 16; V gene: TRBV7-8; CDR3 protein: ASSERGGSRSSTDTQY
CDR3 length: 11; V gene: TRBV28; CDR3 protein: ASSLPTVAGYT
CDR3 length: 10; V gene: TRBV7-9; CDR3 protein: ASSLPDRGAF
CDR3 length: 16; V gene: TRBV11-1; CDR3 protein: ASSLGTGEIPGANVLT
CDR3 length: 11; V gene: TRBV29-1; CDR3 protein: SVEGTRDLEQF
CDR3 length: 14; V gene: TRBV9; CDR3 protein: ASTPQRSRAYNEQF
CDR3 length: 13; V gene: TRBV7-3; CDR3 protein: ASSLVAGAVNEQF
CDR3 length: 13; V gene: TRBV13; CDR3 protein: ASSTRGSATYEQY
CDR3 length: 12; V gene: TRBV20-1; CDR3 protein: SARDAQGGETQY
CDR3 length: 14; V gene: TRBV7-8; CDR3 protein: ASSFPEGYREDTQY
CDR3 length: 13; V gene: TRBV3-1; CDR3 protein: ASSQSSGGNQPQH
CDR3 length: 12; V gene: TRBV12-3/TRBV12-4; CDR3 protein: ASSLNEGSGTQY
CDR3 length: 15; V gene: TRBV6-2/TRBV6-3; CDR3 protein: ASSYSDLSGSNTEAF
CDR3 length: 13; V gene: TRBV6-5; CDR3 protein: ASRRDRELTYGYT
CDR3 length: 14; V gene: TRBV29-1; CDR3 protein: SVEAPGTGFQETQY
CDR3 length: 11; V gene: TRBV29-1; CDR3 protein: SVRASGLYEQY
CDR3 length: 14; V gene: TRBV20-1; CDR3 protein: SARELGRDIYYEQY
CDR3 length: 18; V gene: TRBV29-1; CDR3 protein: SVEARIWASGSLGAIEQY
CDR3 length: 13; V gene: TRBV20-1; CDR3 protein: SARDPQSGTDTQY
CDR3 length: 11; V gene: TRBV7-2; CDR3 protein: ASSSGVGNEQF
CDR3 length: 14; V gene: TRBV5-1; CDR3 protein: ASKIRNGGTNTEAF
CDR3 length: 9; V gene: TRBV7-2; CDR3 protein: ASSPGTEQY
CDR3 length: 15; V gene: TRBV6-2/TRBV6-3; CDR3 protein: ASSFRLAGGLYNEQF
CDR3 length: 10; V gene: TRBV5-6; CDR3 protein: ASSLDTFEAF
CDR3 length: 14; V gene: TRBV20-1; CDR3 protein: CARPITGRGDQPQH
CDR3 length: 14; V gene: TRBV5-1; CDR3 protein: ASSPYVGLAGHEQF
CDR3 length: 12; V gene: TRBV20-1; CDR3 protein: SARKPGSTYEQY
CDR3 length: 17; V gene: TRBV3-1; CDR3 protein: ASSQVKRPWGGGDTEAF
CDR3 length: 13; V gene: TRBV6-4; CDR3 protein: ASSDSSGRTHEQF
CDR3 length: 14; V gene: TRBV3-1; CDR3 protein: ASSQGGTSGRYIQY
CDR3 length: 13; V gene: TRBV5-6; CDR3 protein: ASSQGQGYTGELF
CDR3 length: 16; V gene: TRBV27; CDR3 protein: ASSYDGKPHLRAYEQY